The entry that follows covers one T cell receptor beta chain sequence. As yet, its antigen is unknown. In the PCR, 60 Vbeta and 13 Jbeta primers were used. The data were produced by immunoSEQ multiplex PCR, yet TCRdb's version contains in-frame clones alone and is incomplete. This table has around 120,000 clones, 15% to 17% appearing once. The sample belongs to a study of cytomegalovirus exposure and HLA in healthy donors. Study observations and caveats: The study listed under 200 cytomegalovirus-associated TCR beta chains. Associated with HLA alleles at 0.05 false discovery rate in a later analysis were over 15,000 TCR beta sequences. Most of the TCR beta V segments (in an earlier analysis) were productive either about 90% or about 30% of the time.

Among the donors, all were healthy bone marrow donors. The material sequenced was PBMCs. The sequence derives from a woman between 18 and 29 years old in good health and CMV-seronegative.

The CDR3 spells CASSSRAGRLVNTEAFF. CDR3 in DNA: TGTGCCAGCAGCTCAAGAGCGGGACGCCTGGTGAACACTGAAGCTTTCTTT. V is TRBV9 and J is TRBJ1-1; D might be TRBD1 (5 bases). Per the germline V gene, CDR1 is SGDLS and CDR2 is YYNGEE. This CDR3 is built from 17 residues. Trimming shortened V by 4 bases and J by 0 bases, and 19 bases separated the two germline ends.